This TCR beta chain originates from a study of blood T cell repertoires in COVID-19. Looking at the study overall: T cells, B-cell-depleted T cells, or PBMCs provided the cDNA or gDNA that served as material.

In the authors' methods: Reference gene primers were amplified, and this amplification served to estimate nucleated cell counts. Method: immunoSEQ multiplex PCR; TCRdb's copy keeps in-frame clones and lacks some. V, J and clone size are those of that table, while D and trimming were read from the DNA. This table has 150,000 or so clones, roughly 80% appearing once. The trim removed 3 bases at V and 1 base at J, leaving 4 bases unmatched. The germline CDR1 and CDR2 sequences are SGHVS and FNYEAQ. This CDR3 contains 15 residues. Specimen: peripheral blood. The receptor was isolated from an elderly woman with acute or convalescent COVID-19. J is TRBJ2-3 and V is TRBV7-6; 7 bases fit TRBD1. CDR3 residues: CASSFGQAGTDTQYF. Here the CDR3 DNA reads TGTGCCAGCAGCTTCGGACAGGCTGGCACAGATACGCAGTATTTT.